This TCR beta chain was found in a study of T cell responses to AZD1222 COVID-19 vaccine. Sequencing used immunoSEQ multiplex PCR; TCRdb keeps in-frame clones, though not all of them. The data show 150,000 to 200,000 clones, about 86% seen once. The CDR3 totals 15 residues. Germline V gene lookup returns CDR1 SGHDT and CDR2 YYEEEE. The V end lost 3 bases, the J end lost 2 bases, and 12 bases lay between the germline ends. The sequence came from an adult who received the AZD1222 COVID-19 vaccine. The sequences come from peripheral blood, collected 28 days after the second AZD1222 dose. The rearrangement uses TRBV5-6 and TRBJ1-5; D might be TRBD1 (6 bases). The CDR3, as DNA: TGTGCCAGCAGCTATGGGGGCGCGGGCAATCAGCCCCAGCATTTT. Encoded protein: CASSYGGAGNQPQHF.